These 4 T cell receptor beta chains came from one sample sequenced in a study of T-cell memory formation after mild COVID-19. TCRdb re-analysed the 5' RACE reads in MiXCR, keeping a single row per CDR3 protein. Of 250,000 to 300,000 distinct CDR3 sequences in the sample, 15% to 20% were seen once. Sample: PBMCs or a T cell subset sorted from them (not recorded which). The source of these receptors is a man aged 18 to 30 who had mild COVID-19 (a few samples of this study predate the infection). Cell type and time point are not known.

The rearrangement links TRBV7-3 to TRBJ1-5, with D hard to call. V shed 5 bases and J shed 7 bases, with 12 bases lying between them. This CDR3 spans 13 amino acids. CDR1 SGHTA and CDR2 FQGTGA come from the germline V gene. CDR3 residues: CASSQDIGQPQHF. CDR3 nucleotides: TGTGCCAGCAGCCAAGACATAGGGCAGCCCCAGCATTTT.

This clonotype was observed many times. The rearrangement joins TRBV7-2 to TRBJ2-1; 14 nucleotides agree with TRBD2. Germline V gives CDR1 SGHTA, CDR2 FQGNSA. The length of the CDR3 is 16 residues. V lost 1 base to trimming and J lost 9 bases; unmatched junction nucleotides: 5. Written as DNA, the CDR3 is TGTGCCAGCAGCTTAGATGGACTAGCGGGGGGCAGTGAGCAGTTCTTC. It yields the protein CASSLDGLAGGSEQFF.

The rearrangement links TRBV4-2 to TRBJ1-5; 7 nucleotides match TRBD1. CDR3 length: 15 amino acids. Germline CDR1 LGHNA, CDR2 YNFKEQ. The trim removed 0 bases at V and 5 bases at J, leaving 4 bases unmatched. The CDR3: CASSQEGRGDQPQHF. CDR3 DNA sequence: TGTGCCAGCAGCCAAGAAGGCAGGGGGGATCAGCCCCAGCATTTT.

J is TRBJ2-6 and V is TRBV4-3; the D gene is possibly TRBD2 (5 bases). V lost 8 bases and J lost 0, with 11 bases in between. This CDR3 region has 15 residues. Germline CDR1 is LGHNA and CDR2 is YSLEER. In nucleotides, the CDR3 is TGCGCCAGCCAGCCCGGGAACTCTGGGGCCAACGTCCTGACTTTC. Protein: CASQPGNSGANVLTF.